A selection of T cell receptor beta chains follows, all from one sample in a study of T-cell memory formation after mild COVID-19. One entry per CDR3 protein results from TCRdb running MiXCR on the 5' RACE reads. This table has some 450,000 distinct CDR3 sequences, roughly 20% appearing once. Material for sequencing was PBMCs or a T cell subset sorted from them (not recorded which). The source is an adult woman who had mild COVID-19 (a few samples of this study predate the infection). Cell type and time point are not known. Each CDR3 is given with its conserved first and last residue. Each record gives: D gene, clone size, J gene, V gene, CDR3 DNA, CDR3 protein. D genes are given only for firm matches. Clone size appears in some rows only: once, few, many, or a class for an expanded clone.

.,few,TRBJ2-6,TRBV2,TGTGCCAGCACGCAGGGAACATACTCTGGGGCCAACGTCCTGACTTTC,CASTQGTYSGANVLTF
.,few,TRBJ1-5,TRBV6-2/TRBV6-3,TGTGCCAGCAGTTGGGGGAAATTCAATCAGCCCCAGCATTTT,CASSWGKFNQPQHF
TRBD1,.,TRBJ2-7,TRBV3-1,TGTGCCAGCAGCCAAAAATACCGGGACAGCCGAATCGAAAGGACCTACGAGCAGTACTTC,CASSQKYRDSRIERTYEQYF
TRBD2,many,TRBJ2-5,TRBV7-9,TGTGCCAGCAGCTTAACTAGCGGCCAAGAGACCCAGTACTTC,CASSLTSGQETQYF
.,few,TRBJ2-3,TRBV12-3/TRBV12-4,TGTGCCACCTACGTACGGGAGCCAACCACAGATACGCAGTATTTT,CATYVREPTTDTQYF
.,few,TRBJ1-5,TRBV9,TGTGCCAGCAGCGTAAACACCCATAGCAATCAGCCCCAGCATTTT,CASSVNTHSNQPQHF
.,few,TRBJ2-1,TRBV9,TGTGCCAGCAGCGCCCATGGACTACCCTACAATGAGCAGTTCTTC,CASSAHGLPYNEQFF
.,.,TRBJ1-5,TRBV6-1,TGTGCCAGCAGTTCAGATCGGACCTATCAGCCCCAGCATTTT,CASSSDRTYQPQHF
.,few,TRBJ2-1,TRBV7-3,TGTGCCAGCAGCCCCGGGGCGGGGTACAATGAGCAGTTCTTC,CASSPGAGYNEQFF
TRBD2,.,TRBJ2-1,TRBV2,TGTGCCAGCGAGTTTGGCGGGAGTAATGAGCAGTTCTTC,CASEFGGSNEQFF
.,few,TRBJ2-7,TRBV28,TGTGCCAGCAGTTTATCTAGACGGGGGTACGAGCAGTACTTC,CASSLSRRGYEQYF
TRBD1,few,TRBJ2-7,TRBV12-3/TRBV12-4,TGTGCCAGCAGTCGAGGCGGGACAGGGTCCTACGAGCAGTACTTC,CASSRGGTGSYEQYF
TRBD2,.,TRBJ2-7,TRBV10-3,TGTGCCATCAGTAACCCGGGACTAGCGGGAGCCAGAATAAACTACGAGCAGTACTTC,CAISNPGLAGARINYEQYF
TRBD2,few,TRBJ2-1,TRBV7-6,TGTGCCAGCAGCCCCGACGGGACTAGCGGGAGGGCCTCCTACAATGAGCAGTTCTTC,CASSPDGTSGRASYNEQFF
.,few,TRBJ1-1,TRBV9,TGTGCCAGCAGCGTTGAGCGGAACACTGAAGCTTTCTTT,CASSVERNTEAFF
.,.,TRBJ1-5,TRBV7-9,TGTGCCAGCAGCTTGGCCCCCCCTCAGCCCCAGCATTTT,CASSLAPPQPQHF
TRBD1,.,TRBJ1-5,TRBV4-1,TGCGCCAGCAGCCAAGATCCGGGACAGGGGAGTCAGCCCCAGCATTTT,CASSQDPGQGSQPQHF
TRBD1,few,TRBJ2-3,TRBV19,TGTGCCAGTAGTATCTCGTCCCGGGACAGGGGGTTCACAGATACGCAGTATTTT,CASSISSRDRGFTDTQYF
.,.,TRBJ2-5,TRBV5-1,TGCGCCAGCACCCTCGGGGCCGGGGAGACCCAGTACTTC,CASTLGAGETQYF
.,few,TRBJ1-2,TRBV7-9,TGTGCCAGCAGTCAACAGGGCACCTTC,CASSQQGTF
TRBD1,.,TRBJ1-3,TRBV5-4,TGTGCCAGCAGCCGTGCGGGACAGAGCTCTGGAAACACCATATATTTT,CASSRAGQSSGNTIYF
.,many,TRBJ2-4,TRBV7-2,TGTGCCAGCAGCTTATTGGGGGGCTTACCCAAAAACATTCAGTACTTC,CASSLLGGLPKNIQYF
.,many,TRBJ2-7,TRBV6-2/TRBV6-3,TGTGCCAGCAGTCTTGGGGTTCGCTCCTACGAGCAGTACTTC,CASSLGVRSYEQYF
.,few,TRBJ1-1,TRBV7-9,TGTGCCAGCAGCTTAGAAGTCTCGGGCACTGAAGCTTTCTTT,CASSLEVSGTEAFF
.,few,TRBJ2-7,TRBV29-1,TGCAGCGTTGTAAGACAGGAATCCTACGAGCAGTACTTC,CSVVRQESYEQYF
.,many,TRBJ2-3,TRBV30,TGTGCCTGGACCCAGCGGAGCACAGATACGCAGTATTTT,CAWTQRSTDTQYF
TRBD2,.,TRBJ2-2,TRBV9,TGTGCCAGCAGCTGGATGACTAGCGGGGGCCAATCGAACACCGGGGAGCTGTTTTTT,CASSWMTSGGQSNTGELFF
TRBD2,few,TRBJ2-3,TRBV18,TGTGCCAGCTCACCAAATGTCCTAGCGGGAGTCCTAACAGATACGCAGTATTTT,CASSPNVLAGVLTDTQYF
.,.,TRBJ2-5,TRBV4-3,TGCGCCAGCAGCCAAGAAGTCTTAGAGGAGACCCAGTACTTC,CASSQEVLEETQYF
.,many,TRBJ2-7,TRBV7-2,TGTGCCAGCAGCCCTGTTGGGGGCGTAAGCTCCTACGAGCAGTACTTC,CASSPVGGVSSYEQYF
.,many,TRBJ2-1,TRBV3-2,TGTGCCAGCAGCCAACACTACCTTAAGGAGCGGGAGTTTTGTCCCATCCACAATGAGCAGTTCTTC,CASSQHYLKEREFCPIHNEQFF
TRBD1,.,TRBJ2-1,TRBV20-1,TGCAGTGCTAGGGCCCTGGGGTCAGGGGGCGGGAATGAGCAGTTCTTC,CSARALGSGGGNEQFF
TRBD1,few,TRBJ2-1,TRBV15,TGTGCCACCAGCAGAGATACCGGGACAGAGGATGAGCAGTTCTTC,CATSRDTGTEDEQFF
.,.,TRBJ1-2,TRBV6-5,TGTGCCAGCAGTTACTCCCAGGGATTAAGGGGCTACACCTTC,CASSYSQGLRGYTF
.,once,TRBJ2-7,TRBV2,TGTGCCAGCAGAAGAGGGCCTCTGGCGCTGGCGGTTGGCGAGCAGTACTTC,CASRRGPLALAVGEQYF
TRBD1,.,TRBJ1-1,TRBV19,TGTGCCAGTAACCCGGGGACAGGGGGCACTGAAGCTTTCTTT,CASNPGTGGTEAFF
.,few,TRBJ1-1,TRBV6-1,TGTGCCAGCAGTGAATTCAAGGGCCCCCGCACTGAAGCTTTCTTT,CASSEFKGPRTEAFF
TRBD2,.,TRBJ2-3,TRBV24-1,TGTGCCACCAGTGATTTTGGTAGGAGCGGGGGGCGCACAGATACGCAGTATTTT,CATSDFGRSGGRTDTQYF
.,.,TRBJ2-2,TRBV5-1,TGCGCCAGCAGCTTGGGAGTGGGATCCACCGGGGAGCTGTTTTTT,CASSLGVGSTGELFF
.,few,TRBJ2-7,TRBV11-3,TGTGCCAGCAGCCCGGGGGCGAGGGAGCAGTACTTC,CASSPGAREQYF
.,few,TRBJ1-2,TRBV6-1,TGTGCCAGCAGTGCTCGGGGGCAGTCTGGCTACACCTTC,CASSARGQSGYTF
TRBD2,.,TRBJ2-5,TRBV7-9,TGTGCCAGCAGCTTCACTAGCGAGATGGAGACCCAGTACTTC,CASSFTSEMETQYF
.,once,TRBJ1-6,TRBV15,TGTGCCACCAGTGTCGGGGGGAAGGGGAATTCACCCCTCCACTTT,CATSVGGKGNSPLHF
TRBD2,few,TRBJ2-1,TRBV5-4,TGTGCCAGCAGCGAGACTAGCGGGGTCGGGAATGAGCAGTTCTTC,CASSETSGVGNEQFF
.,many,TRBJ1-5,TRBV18,TGTGCCAGCTCACCACCCCTAGGGGAGATGCAGCCCCAGCATTTT,CASSPPLGEMQPQHF